This T cell receptor beta chain stems from a study of blood T cell repertoires in COVID-19. Whole-study context: From the United States, Italy and Spain came samples of acute and convalescent COVID-19. In each case, the material was cDNA or gDNA derived from T cells, B-cell-depleted T cells, or PBMCs.

Trimming left V 5 bases short and J 9 bases short, with 11 bases between. The CDR3 contains 12 residues. In germline, CDR1 is SGHTA, CDR2 FQGNSA. Seattle's cohort entered during active infection and was followed longitudinally. In the study's own analysis: The assay estimated nucleated cells by amplifying reference gene primers. Sequenced by immunoSEQ multiplex PCR; TCRdb stores in-frame clones only, minus some. V and J calls and clone size follow that table, whereas D and trimming were derived from the DNA. This table has roughly 160,000 clones, roughly 86% appearing once. The sequenced sample consisted of peripheral blood. The J gene is TRBJ2-1, the V gene TRBV7-2, with D possibly being TRBD2 (6 bases). This TCR derives from a man in his 60s with COVID-19, enrolled during active disease. Here the CDR3 DNA reads TGTGCCAGCAGCCGGGAGTTGGGTGAGCAGTTCTTC. Encoded protein: CASSRELGEQFF.